A selection of T cell receptor beta chains follows, all from one sample in a study of CD8 T cells in Susac syndrome. Each CDR3 protein is one row after TCRdb ran MiXCR on the immunoSEQ multiplex PCR reads. The sample yields some 190,000 distinct CDR3 sequences, roughly 93% seen once. Sequencing was done on a sample of CD4+ T cells from PBMCs. These receptors originate from a human donor with Susac syndrome. The CDR3 runs from the conserved cysteine through the conserved F or W. The D gene is left open where the match is weak. Only part of the rows carry a size: once, few, many, or a class if the clone is expanded.

j_gene: TRBJ1-6; v_gene: TRBV28; d_gene: NA; abundance: NA; CDR3nt: TGTGCCAGCACCGCGGGGGGTTCACCCCTCCACTTT; CDR3aa: CASTAGGSPLHF
j_gene: TRBJ1-6; v_gene: TRBV7-6; d_gene: NA; abundance: NA; CDR3nt: TGTGCCAGCAGCTTAATGGGAGAGAATTCACCCCTCCACTTT; CDR3aa: CASSLMGENSPLHF
j_gene: TRBJ2-7; v_gene: TRBV7-9; d_gene: NA; abundance: NA; CDR3nt: TGTGCCAGCAGCGGCAGGGGCGAGCAGTACTTC; CDR3aa: CASSGRGEQYF
j_gene: TRBJ1-1; v_gene: TRBV20-1; d_gene: NA; abundance: NA; CDR3nt: TGCAGTGCTAAGTCTTCACAGGGCTACACTGAAGCTTTCTTT; CDR3aa: CSAKSSQGYTEAFF
j_gene: TRBJ2-3; v_gene: TRBV20-1; d_gene: NA; abundance: NA; CDR3nt: TGCAGTGCGGCTGGGGCGAGCGCCCAGTATTTT; CDR3aa: CSAAGASAQYF
j_gene: TRBJ1-2; v_gene: TRBV12-3/TRBV12-4; d_gene: NA; abundance: NA; CDR3nt: TGTGCCAGCGCCTCTCGGGGGGATGGCTACACCTTC; CDR3aa: CASASRGDGYTF
j_gene: TRBJ2-1; v_gene: TRBV20-1; d_gene: TRBD2; abundance: NA; CDR3nt: TGCAGTGCTCGGTTACCAAGCGGGGGGGCTAACTTCAATGAGCAGTTCTTC; CDR3aa: CSARLPSGGANFNEQFF
j_gene: TRBJ2-5; v_gene: TRBV7-8; d_gene: TRBD2; abundance: once; CDR3nt: TGTGCCAGCAGCCTTCTCCTATTGACTAGCGGGGGTGAGACCCAGTACTTC; CDR3aa: CASSLLLLTSGGETQYF
j_gene: TRBJ2-5; v_gene: TRBV20-1; d_gene: NA; abundance: once; CDR3nt: TGCAGTGCTACTGGGGGTGAGACCCAGTACTTC; CDR3aa: CSATGGETQYF
j_gene: TRBJ2-5; v_gene: TRBV30; d_gene: NA; abundance: NA; CDR3nt: TGTGCCTGGAGTCATACCGGTCAGGAGACCCAGTACTTC; CDR3aa: CAWSHTGQETQYF
j_gene: TRBJ2-5; v_gene: TRBV6-2/TRBV6-3; d_gene: TRBD2; abundance: once; CDR3nt: TGTGCCAGCAGCTCTAGCGGGGAGACGGAGACCCAGTACTTC; CDR3aa: CASSSSGETETQYF
j_gene: TRBJ1-1; v_gene: TRBV10-1; d_gene: NA; abundance: NA; CDR3nt: TGCGCCAGCAGTATGGACACGAACACTGAAGCTTTCTTT; CDR3aa: CASSMDTNTEAFF
j_gene: TRBJ1-3; v_gene: TRBV12-3/TRBV12-4; d_gene: NA; abundance: NA; CDR3nt: TGTGCCAGCAGGGACAGTCCCTCTGGAAACACCATATATTTT; CDR3aa: CASRDSPSGNTIYF
j_gene: TRBJ2-1; v_gene: TRBV7-9; d_gene: TRBD1; abundance: NA; CDR3nt: TGTGCCAGCAGCTTACCGGGGGACAGGGTCAATGAGCAGTTCTTC; CDR3aa: CASSLPGDRVNEQFF
j_gene: TRBJ1-1; v_gene: TRBV18; d_gene: NA; abundance: NA; CDR3nt: TGTGCCAGCACGACCCTGGGGGGGGTGAACACTGAAGCTTTCTTT; CDR3aa: CASTTLGGVNTEAFF
j_gene: TRBJ1-1; v_gene: TRBV19; d_gene: NA; abundance: NA; CDR3nt: TGTGCCAGTAGTAGGGACAATGGCGACTTGAACACTGAAGCTTTCTTT; CDR3aa: CASSRDNGDLNTEAFF
j_gene: TRBJ2-3; v_gene: TRBV29-1; d_gene: NA; abundance: NA; CDR3nt: TGCAGTTCGGACAGACCCACAGATACGCAGTATTTT; CDR3aa: CSSDRPTDTQYF
j_gene: TRBJ1-6; v_gene: TRBV30; d_gene: TRBD1; abundance: NA; CDR3nt: TGTGCCTGGAGTGTAAGCAGGGGGAGATCACCCCTCCACTTT; CDR3aa: CAWSVSRGRSPLHF
j_gene: TRBJ1-4; v_gene: TRBV7-2; d_gene: NA; abundance: NA; CDR3nt: TGTGCCAGCAGCCCCCAGTCGGACGCAACTAATGAAAAACTGTTTTTT; CDR3aa: CASSPQSDATNEKLFF
j_gene: TRBJ1-5; v_gene: TRBV7-9; d_gene: NA; abundance: NA; CDR3nt: TGTGCCAGCAGCGGTGGGGGGGTTGATCAGCCCCAGCATTTT; CDR3aa: CASSGGGVDQPQHF
j_gene: TRBJ2-1; v_gene: TRBV6-2/TRBV6-3; d_gene: TRBD1; abundance: NA; CDR3nt: TGTGCCAGCAGACGAAATTCCGGGACAGTTCTCCATGAGCAGTTCTTC; CDR3aa: CASRRNSGTVLHEQFF
j_gene: TRBJ1-2; v_gene: TRBV30; d_gene: NA; abundance: NA; CDR3nt: TGTGCCTGGAGAGCTGGGGGCCCCTATGGCTACACCTTC; CDR3aa: CAWRAGGPYGYTF
j_gene: TRBJ1-2; v_gene: TRBV4-3; d_gene: TRBD1; abundance: NA; CDR3nt: TGCGCCAGCAGCCAAGATCGTTGGACAGGGGACGGCTACACCTTC; CDR3aa: CASSQDRWTGDGYTF
j_gene: TRBJ1-5; v_gene: TRBV18; d_gene: NA; abundance: NA; CDR3nt: TGTGCCAGCTCACCCCCGGGGAGGGTGGAAGGCAATCAGCCCCAGCATTTT; CDR3aa: CASSPPGRVEGNQPQHF
j_gene: TRBJ2-3; v_gene: TRBV20-1; d_gene: TRBD1; abundance: NA; CDR3nt: TGCAGTGCTGGGGGACAGACAGATACGCAGTATTTT; CDR3aa: CSAGGQTDTQYF